This record concerns one T cell receptor beta chain sequence. As processed by the authors: Nucleated cell number was recorded as an estimate derived from reference gene primer amplification. Assay used: immunoSEQ multiplex PCR; TCRdb lists only in-frame clones, some missing. The V and J calls and clone size come from that table; D and trimming were worked out from the DNA. The profile shows around 100,000 clones, 84% of them singletons. These data are taken from a study of blood T cell repertoires in COVID-19. Turning to the study itself: Spain, Italy and the United States supplied samples that represented acute and convalescent COVID-19. The cDNA or gDNA used as material had been derived from T cells, B-cell-depleted T cells, or PBMCs.

Germline-derived CDR1 and CDR2 are SGHKS and YYEKEE (reference sequence). This CDR3 region has 13 residues. Trimming left V 1 base short and J 3 bases short, with 2 bases between. The TCR was taken from a man in his forties or fifties with active or convalescent COVID-19. The sequencing sample was made of peripheral blood. The rearrangement uses TRBV5-5 and TRBJ1-6; no clear D. This chain's CDR3 is CASSLYYNSPLHF. The DNA for the CDR3 is TGTGCCAGCAGCTTGTACTATAATTCACCCCTCCACTTT.